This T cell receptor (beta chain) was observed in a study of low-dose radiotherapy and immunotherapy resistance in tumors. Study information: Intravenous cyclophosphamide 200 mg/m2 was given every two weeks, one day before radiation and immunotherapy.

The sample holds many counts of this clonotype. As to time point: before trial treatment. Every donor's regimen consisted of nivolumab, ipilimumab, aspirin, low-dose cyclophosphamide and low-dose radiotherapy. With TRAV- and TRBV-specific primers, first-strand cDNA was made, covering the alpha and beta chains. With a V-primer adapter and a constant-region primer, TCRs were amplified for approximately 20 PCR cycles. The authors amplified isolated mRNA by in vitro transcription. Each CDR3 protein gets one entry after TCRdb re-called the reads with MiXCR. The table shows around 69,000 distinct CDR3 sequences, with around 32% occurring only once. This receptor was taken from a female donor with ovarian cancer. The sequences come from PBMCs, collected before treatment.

The CDR3 loop is CASVAQGLNTEAFF. The DNA for the CDR3 is TGTGCCAGCGTGGCCCAGGGACTGAACACTGAAGCTTTCTTT. V usage is TRBV2 and J usage is TRBJ1-1, with D possibly matching TRBD1 (5 bases). Germline V gene lookup returns CDR1 SNHLY and CDR2 FYNNEI. Deletions cut 8 bases from V and 0 bases from J, with 13 bases between. This CDR3 comprises 14 residues.